This is a list of T cell receptor beta chains from one sample in a study of tumor and adjacent non-tumor tissue in lung cancer. In TCRdb, the multiplex PCR reads were re-called with MiXCR into one record per CDR3 protein. The sample shows 69,000 or so distinct CDR3 sequences, 73% of them seen only once. The source material was lung tumor tissue. These receptors were taken from a man in his 60s with non-small cell lung cancer. Both conserved end residues are part of each CDR3. D genes are given only for firm matches. Clone sizes are given selectively: once, few, many, or a class where the clone is expanded.

size: NA; V: TRBV20-1; J: TRBJ2-2; length: 15; D: TRBD2; DNA: TGCAGTGCTAGATGTACGGGAGGGAACACCGGTGAGCTGTTTTTT; CDR3: CSARCTGGNTGELFF
size: NA; V: TRBV28; J: TRBJ2-4; length: 15; D: NA; DNA: TGTGCCACCGGCGGCCGGGCTGGAGCCAAAAACAGTCGATACTTC; CDR3: CATGGRAGAKNSRYF
size: once; V: TRBV7-9; J: TRBJ2-1; length: 15; D: NA; DNA: TGTGCTAGCAGATACTCGGGCAGCTCCTACAATGAGCAGTTCTTC; CDR3: CASRYSGSSYNEQFF
size: few; V: TRBV15; J: TRBJ2-1; length: 15; D: NA; DNA: TGTGCCACCAACAGAGATTCACGTGGGGGGTCTGAGCAGTTCTTC; CDR3: CATNRDSRGGSEQFF
size: NA; V: TRBV20-1; J: TRBJ2-1; length: 20; D: TRBD2; DNA: TGCAGTACTAGGGGTTTGATTAGCGGGAGGGCCTTGAAAAACTACAATGAGCAGTTCTTC; CDR3: CSTRGLISGRALKNYNEQFF
size: NA; V: TRBV5-1; J: TRBJ2-7; length: 13; D: NA; DNA: TGTGCCAGCAGCTGGGACAAGTCCTACGAGGAGTACTTC; CDR3: CASSWDKSYEEYF
size: NA; V: TRBV9; J: TRBJ2-6; length: 13; D: NA; DNA: TGTGCCAGCAGCCTCGCTGGGGCCAACGTCCTGACTTTC; CDR3: CASSLAGANVLTF
size: NA; V: TRBV11-1; J: TRBJ2-7; length: 15; D: TRBD1; DNA: TGTGCCAGCAGCTTAGACCAAGGGGGCAGTTACGAGCAGAACTTC; CDR3: CASSLDQGGSYEQNF
size: many; V: TRBV11-3; J: TRBJ2-3; length: 14; D: NA; DNA: TGTGCCAGCAGATTGCGTCAGCCAACAGATACGCAGTATTTT; CDR3: CASRLRQPTDTQYF
size: NA; V: TRBV6-5; J: TRBJ1-1; length: 18; D: TRBD1; DNA: TGTGCCAGCAGTTACCACGGCGTCCGGGACAGCTTGAATACTGGAGCTTTCTTT; CDR3: CASSYHGVRDSLNTGAFF
size: NA; V: TRBV11-1; J: TRBJ2-3; length: 13; D: NA; DNA: TGTGCCAGCAGCTCCCAGAGTTCAGATAAACAGTATTTT; CDR3: CASSSQSSDKQYF
size: NA; V: TRBV10-3; J: TRBJ2-7; length: 13; D: NA; DNA: TGTGCCATCAGTTGGACCTACTCTTACGAGCAGTACTTC; CDR3: CAISWTYSYEQYF
size: NA; V: TRBV6-2/TRBV6-3; J: TRBJ2-7; length: 14; D: NA; DNA: TGTGCCACGAAACAGGACAGCAAGACTCACGAGCAGTATTTC; CDR3: CATKQDSKTHEQYF
size: many; V: TRBV6-5; J: TRBJ2-5; length: 11; D: NA; DNA: TGTGCCAGCTGGTCTTTAGAGACCCAGTACTTC; CDR3: CASWSLETQYF
size: NA; V: TRBV20-1; J: TRBJ2-1; length: 15; D: TRBD2; DNA: TGCAGTGCTAGAGAGCGGGGGAGCTCCTACCATGAGCAGTTCTTC; CDR3: CSARERGSSYHEQFF
size: many; V: TRBV10-2; J: TRBJ2-7; length: 15; D: TRBD2; DNA: TGCGCCAGCAGTGAATTTAGCGGGAGTCCCTACGAGCAGTACTTC; CDR3: CASSEFSGSPYEQYF
size: many; V: TRBV6-1; J: TRBJ2-6; length: 17; D: NA; DNA: TGTGCCAGCAGTGCTCACCCATGGACTTCTGGGGCCAACGTCCTGACTTTC; CDR3: CASSAHPWTSGANVLTF
size: NA; V: TRBV20-1; J: TRBJ1-5; length: 13; D: NA; DNA: TGCAGTGCTGACCAATCTAACAATCAGCCCCAGCACTTT; CDR3: CSADQSNNQPQHF
size: NA; V: TRBV24-1; J: TRBJ2-7; length: 14; D: NA; DNA: TGTGCCACCAGTGATTCCGTTAGGTCCTACGAGCACTACTTC; CDR3: CATSDSVRSYEHYF
size: many; V: TRBV20-1; J: TRBJ2-3; length: 14; D: NA; DNA: TGCAGTCCGACCAGCATGGGGGAAACAGATACGCAGTATTTT; CDR3: CSPTSMGETDTQYF
size: NA; V: TRBV9; J: TRBJ1-1; length: 12; D: NA; DNA: TGTGCCAGCAGCGAGGCGGACACTGAAGCTTTCTTT; CDR3: CASSEADTEAFF
size: few; V: TRBV19; J: TRBJ1-1; length: 12; D: NA; DNA: TGTGCCAGTAGTATGACCGACGGTGAAGCTTTCTTT; CDR3: CASSMTDGEAFF
size: NA; V: TRBV29-1; J: TRBJ2-7; length: 15; D: NA; DNA: TGCAGTGCAACAAGGGGGGTACAGGGTTCCCACGAGCTGTACTTC; CDR3: CSATRGVQGSHELYF
size: NA; V: TRBV5-5; J: TRBJ2-3; length: 15; D: NA; DNA: TGTACCAGCAGCCGGTGGGGAGAGCGGCCACATACGCAATATTTT; CDR3: CTSSRWGERPHTQYF
size: few; V: TRBV7-9; J: TRBJ2-4; length: 15; D: NA; DNA: TGTGCCAGCAGCCCTGGCACTAACTCGAAAAACATTCAGTACTTC; CDR3: CASSPGTNSKNIQYF
size: NA; V: TRBV20-1; J: TRBJ2-5; length: 12; D: NA; DNA: TGCAATGGTAGGATCGCTGGGGAGACCCAGTACTTC; CDR3: CNGRIAGETQYF
size: few; V: TRBV29-1; J: TRBJ2-5; length: 16; D: TRBD1; DNA: TGCAGCGTTGAAGGGGGGACAGGGGGGGGCCCAGAGACCCAGTACTTC; CDR3: CSVEGGTGGGPETQYF
size: NA; V: TRBV11-1; J: TRBJ2-7; length: 13; D: NA; DNA: TGTGCCAGCAGCTTATCGGGACTCTTGGAGCAATACTTT; CDR3: CASSLSGLLEQYF
size: NA; V: TRBV29-1; J: TRBJ2-5; length: 13; D: NA; DNA: TGCAACGCCCAGGGACATCAGGTGGAGACCCAGTACTTC; CDR3: CNAQGHQVETQYF
size: NA; V: TRBV5-1; J: TRBJ1-1; length: 14; D: TRBD1; DNA: TGTGCCAGCAGCGAACAGACAGGGCTCGCTGAAGTTTTCTTT; CDR3: CASSEQTGLAEVFF
size: NA; V: TRBV6-1; J: TRBJ2-6; length: 16; D: NA; DNA: TGTGCCAGCAGCCCAGAGGGTGTGACTGGGGCCAACGCCCTGACTTTC; CDR3: CASSPEGVTGANALTF
size: once; V: TRBV20-1; J: TRBJ2-1; length: 14; D: NA; DNA: TGCAGTGCTAGAAATCAACGGACTGGCTATGAGCAGTCCTTC; CDR3: CSARNQRTGYEQSF
size: NA; V: TRBV6-6; J: TRBJ2-7; length: 14; D: NA; DNA: TGTGCCAGCAGGGCTGGTACGCTTCGGTTCGAGCAGTACTTC; CDR3: CASRAGTLRFEQYF
size: NA; V: TRBV10-3; J: TRBJ2-7; length: 11; D: NA; DNA: TGTGCCATCAGTGAAGGTTTCTGGCAGTACTTC; CDR3: CAISEGFWQYF
size: NA; V: TRBV11-1; J: TRBJ1-1; length: 13; D: NA; DNA: TGTACCAGCAACTTAGCGCTGGGGGCTGAAGCTTTCTTT; CDR3: CTSNLALGAEAFF
size: many; V: TRBV29-1; J: TRBJ2-3; length: 14; D: NA; DNA: TGCAGCGTTGAACCGGGTGAGGCCGCAGATACGCAGTATTTT; CDR3: CSVEPGEAADTQYF
size: NA; V: TRBV6-6; J: TRBJ2-6; length: 14; D: NA; DNA: TGTGCCAGCTGGGCAGGGAACGGGGCCAACATCCTGACTTTC; CDR3: CASWAGNGANILTF
size: NA; V: TRBV28; J: TRBJ1-1; length: 14; D: NA; DNA: TGTGCCAGCAGTCCGACAGCCTTTGCCACTGAAGCTTTCTTT; CDR3: CASSPTAFATEAFF
size: NA; V: TRBV20-1; J: TRBJ1-2; length: 13; D: NA; DNA: TGCAGAGCTGGACCAGGGGCTAACTATGGCTACACCTTC; CDR3: CRAGPGANYGYTF
size: NA; V: TRBV6-2/TRBV6-3; J: TRBJ2-2; length: 14; D: NA; DNA: TGTGCCAGTAGTTACTTAGGGTCCTCCGTGGAGCTGCTTTTT; CDR3: CASSYLGSSVELLF
size: NA; V: TRBV11-3; J: TRBJ2-1; length: 16; D: TRBD2; DNA: TGTGCCAGCAGCCCCCGACTAGCGGGAGGAACGTATGAGCAGTTCTTC; CDR3: CASSPRLAGGTYEQFF
size: many; V: TRBV5-5; J: TRBJ2-3; length: 15; D: TRBD2; DNA: TGTGCCAGCAGCCTGGGACTAGCCCTCCTTGGTACGCAGTATTTT; CDR3: CASSLGLALLGTQYF
size: NA; V: TRBV11-1; J: TRBJ2-7; length: 13; D: NA; DNA: TGTGCCAGCAGTCCCGGGACGGGCTACGGGCAGTACTTC; CDR3: CASSPGTGYGQYF
size: NA; V: TRBV6-5; J: TRBJ1-1; length: 14; D: NA; DNA: TGTGGCAGCAGTTACTCGATCTGGAACACTGGAGCTTTCTTT; CDR3: CGSSYSIWNTGAFF
size: once; V: TRBV10-1; J: TRBJ2-3; length: 13; D: TRBD2; DNA: TGCGGCGGGGCCTGGAGCGGGAATCAGCCCCAGTATTTT; CDR3: CGGAWSGNQPQYF
size: NA; V: TRBV6-5; J: TRBJ1-1; length: 14; D: NA; DNA: TGTGCCAGCAGTTACTTACAGGCGAACAATGAAGTTTTCTTT; CDR3: CASSYLQANNEVFF
size: NA; V: TRBV6-6; J: TRBJ2-3; length: 12; D: TRBD1; DNA: TGTGCCAACAGTTACAGGGGGCTTACACAGTATTTT; CDR3: CANSYRGLTQYF
size: NA; V: TRBV10-3; J: TRBJ2-3; length: 15; D: TRBD2; DNA: TGTGCCATCAGTGAGAGTAGCGGGAGTCGAGATACGCAGTATTTT; CDR3: CAISESSGSRDTQYF
size: few; V: TRBV12-3/TRBV12-4; J: TRBJ2-7; length: 12; D: NA; DNA: TGTGCAAGCAGTCATAGATCCTACGAGCAGTACTTC; CDR3: CASSHRSYEQYF